This TCR beta chain was profiled in a study of regulatory T cells in long-lasting Graves disease. This clonotype appeared many times. V lost 5 bases to trimming and J lost 2 bases, with 16 bases between them. Germline V gene data show CDR1 as SGHVS and CDR2 as FNYEAQ. The CDR3 has 15 residues. CDR3-region Arm-PCR and iRepertoire HTBI primers produced the TCR beta libraries. TCRdb reprocessed the multiplex PCR reads via MiXCR and lists one record per CDR3 protein. The sample includes 350,000 to 400,000 distinct CDR3 sequences, around 15% of them seen just once. As to time point: newly diagnosed GD, antithyroid drugs for less than 3 months. With RNA extracted from PBMCs as input, the TCR library was made. The peripheral blood volume drawn was 7 to 10 milliliters, and it was collected into EDTA tubes. The sample was also reused in another study, on T cells in Graves' hyperthyroidism and ophthalmopathy. Turning to that study: It was considered stable Graves' hyperthyroidism when ophthalmopathy did not progress within 18 months. With a duration under 2 months, the hyperthyroidism was newly diagnosed in patients aged 18 to 65. Also found in blood were most expanded thyroid clonotypes above 0.001.

The sequence derives from a woman between 18 and 29 years old with Graves disease. The source was peripheral blood mononuclear cells (PBMCs), collected at new diagnosis, from a patient treated with antithyroid drugs. The chain is built from TRBV7-6 and TRBJ2-7; D is perhaps TRBD1 or TRBD2 (5 bases each). CDR3 DNA: TGTGCCAGCAGCCCGGACCGCCGGGGCACCTACGAGCAGTACTTC. It translates to CASSPDRRGTYEQYF.